The T cell receptor (beta chain) under discussion was sequenced for a study of T cell repertoires in cytomegalovirus infection. TCRdb analysed the reads with MiXCR anew, one entry per CDR3 protein. The profile covers roughly 920,000 distinct CDR3 sequences, with 25% to 40% appearing a single time and around 15% taken by the ten largest. This clonotype has a handful of counts. Its antigen is still unknown. The sequence derives from a human donor in good health (CMV status not recorded). Some clones in this sample may be carry-over from other donors' samples. Source: cultured CD8+ T cells from PBMCs, taken from culture after CMV antigen stimulation.

The CDR3: CASRGTGLSNQPQHF. The CDR3 DNA reads as TGTGCCAGCAGAGGGACAGGGTTAAGCAATCAGCCCCAGCATTTT. The chain recombines TRBV12-3 or TRBV12-4 with TRBJ1-5; 9 positions match TRBD1. The CDR3 contains 15 residues. With 6 bases clipped from V and 1 base from J, the junction kept 4 bases outside the gene matches.